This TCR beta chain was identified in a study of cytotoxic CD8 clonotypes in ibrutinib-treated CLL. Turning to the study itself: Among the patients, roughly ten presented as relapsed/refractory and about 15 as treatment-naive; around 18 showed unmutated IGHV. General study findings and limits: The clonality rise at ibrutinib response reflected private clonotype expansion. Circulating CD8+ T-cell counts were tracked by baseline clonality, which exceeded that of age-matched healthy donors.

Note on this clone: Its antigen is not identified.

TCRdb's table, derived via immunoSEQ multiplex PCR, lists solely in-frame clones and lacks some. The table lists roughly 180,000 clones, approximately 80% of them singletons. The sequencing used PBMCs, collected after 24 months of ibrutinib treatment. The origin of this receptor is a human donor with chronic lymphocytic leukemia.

CDR3 protein: CASSERQGGYNEQFF. In nucleotides, the CDR3 is TGTGCCAGCAGTGAACGACAGGGAGGGTACAATGAGCAGTTCTTC. The chain is built from TRBV6-1 and TRBJ2-1; either TRBD1 or TRBD2 may fit D (7 bases each). V shed 2 bases and J shed 4 bases, with 12 bases lying between them. The CDR3 length is 15 residues. The germline V gene encodes CDR1 MNHNS and CDR2 SASEGT.